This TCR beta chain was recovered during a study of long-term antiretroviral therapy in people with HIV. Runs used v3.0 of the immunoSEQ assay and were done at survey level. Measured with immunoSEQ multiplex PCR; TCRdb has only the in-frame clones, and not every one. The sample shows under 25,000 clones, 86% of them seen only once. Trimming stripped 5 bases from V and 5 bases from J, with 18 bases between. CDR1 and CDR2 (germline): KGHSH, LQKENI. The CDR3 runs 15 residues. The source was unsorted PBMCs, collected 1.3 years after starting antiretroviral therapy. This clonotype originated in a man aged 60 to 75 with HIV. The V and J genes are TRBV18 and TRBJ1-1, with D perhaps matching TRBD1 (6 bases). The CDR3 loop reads CASSLGPLGGTEAFF. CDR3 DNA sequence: TGTGCCAGCTCATTGGGTCCTCTAGGGGGAACTGAAGCTTTCTTT.